Listed here are 12 T cell receptor beta chains from one sample, sequenced in a study of regulatory T cells in long-lasting Graves disease. Noted time point: newly diagnosed GD, antithyroid drugs for less than 3 months. Extracted PBMC RNA gave rise to the TCR library. In building TCR beta libraries, iRepertoire HTBI primers were used together with Arm-PCR of CDR3 regions. TCRdb re-derived calls from the multiplex PCR reads in MiXCR, one entry per CDR3 protein. This sample has 360,000 or so distinct CDR3 sequences, with roughly 15% found just once. The sample also formed part of further work on T cells in Graves' hyperthyroidism and ophthalmopathy.

Sequences were derived from peripheral blood mononuclear cells (PBMCs), sampled at new diagnosis, from a patient treated with antithyroid drugs. These receptors were obtained from a young woman with Graves disease.

This sequence joins TRBV5-1 and TRBJ2-7; 7 positions agree with TRBD1. The CDR3 is 15 residues long. Germline loops: CDR1 SGHRS, CDR2 YFSETQ. V lost 5 bases, J lost 0 bases, and 8 bases stayed unmatched. The CDR3 sequence is CASRTGQPASYEQYF. CDR3 in DNA: TGCGCCAGCAGGACGGGACAGCCCGCCTCCTACGAGCAGTACTTC.

At least ten counts were recorded for this clonotype. The V call is TRBV12-3 or TRBV12-4, the J call TRBJ2-1; 7 bases line up with TRBD2. With V trimmed by 4 bases and J by 4 bases, 1 base remained unmatched. The CDR3 is 13 residues long. CDR3 sequence reads: CASSSGLYNEQFF. Written as DNA, the CDR3 is TGTGCCAGCAGTTCGGGACTATACAATGAGCAGTTCTTC.

The sample holds many counts of this clonotype. The V call is TRBV2, the J call TRBJ1-1; 10 bases agree with TRBD1. The CDR3 length is 15 residues. Germline CDR1 SNHLY, CDR2 FYNNEI. The trim removed 7 bases at V and 4 bases at J, leaving 9 bases unmatched. The CDR3, as DNA: TGTGCCAGCATTCGGGGACAGGGGCGGCTCACTGAAGCTTTCTTT. It yields the protein CASIRGQGRLTEAFF. Based on the CDR3 plus reference TRBV2 and TRBJ1-1, the full variable domain is EPEVTQTPSHQVTQMGQEVILRCVPISNHLYFYWYRQILGQKVEFLVSFYNNEISEKSEIFDDQFSVERPDGSNFTLKIRSTKLEDSAMYFCASIRGQGRLTEAFFGQGTRLTVV.

V usage is TRBV20-1 and J usage is TRBJ2-7; D uncertain. V gave up 6 bases and J gave up 5 bases, with 17 bases separating them. Per the germline V gene, CDR1 is DFQATT and CDR2 is SNEGSKA (reference sequence). CDR3 length: 13 amino acids. The CDR3 spells CSAERPTVHEQYF. The CDR3 nucleotides read TGCAGTGCGGAAAGACCCACAGTCCACGAGCAGTACTTC.

The J gene is TRBJ2-5, the V gene TRBV20-1; 10 bases align to TRBD1. The ends lost 5 bases at V and 4 bases at J; junction bases unmatched: 13. CDR3 size: 16 residues. Germline V CDR1 and CDR2: DFQATT, SNEGSKA (reference sequence). DNA for the CDR3: TGCAGTGCTGAGGCCCCGGGACAGGGGTCCCCAGAGACCCAGTACTTC. Translated, it gives CSAEAPGQGSPETQYF.

This clonotype was counted many times. The V and J genes are TRBV25-1 and TRBJ2-2; TRBD1 matches at 8 bases. Per the germline V gene, CDR1 is MGHDK and CDR2 is SYGVNS. After removal of 6 bases from V and 3 bases from J, the junction contained 6 bases not matched to a gene. The CDR3 covers 15 residues. As DNA, the CDR3 is TGTGCCAGCAGGGATTCGGACAGGGACACCGGGGAGCTGTTTTTT. Its protein product is CASRDSDRDTGELFF.

This clonotype was recorded a few times. CDR3 coding DNA: TGTGCCAGCAGCTTAGCGGGACAGTATAACACTGAAGCTTTCTTT. It is translated as CASSLAGQYNTEAFF. The chain combines TRBV7-2 with TRBJ1-1; 7 bases match TRBD1. V lost 0 bases to trimming and J lost 2 bases; unmatched junction nucleotides: 3. Per the germline V gene, CDR1 is SGHTA and CDR2 is FQGNSA. The CDR3 has 15 amino acids.

The rearrangement links TRBV27 to TRBJ2-1; D unclear. There are 13 residues in the CDR3. CDR1 is MNHEY and CDR2 is SMNVEV in the germline V gene (reference sequence). The V and J ends lost 2 bases and 7 bases respectively, with 9 bases between them. CDR3 in DNA: TGTGCCAGCAGTTTAAGTTTGGGGAATGAGCAGTTCTTC. Translation: CASSLSLGNEQFF.

This clonotype was counted many times. The rearrangement uses TRBV6-2 or TRBV6-3 and TRBJ2-3, with 9 bases lining up with TRBD1. Germline V CDR1 and CDR2: MNHEY, SVGEGT. CDR3 length: 15 amino acids. The junction had 7 bases not matched to a gene; V was cut back by 4 bases and J by 5 bases. The CDR3 region has the DNA TGTGCCAGCAGTTCACAGGGGGCGCGAGGAGATACGCAGTATTTT. Its translation is CASSSQGARGDTQYF.

A few counts support this clonotype. The chain links TRBV20-1 to TRBJ1-4; the D gene is possibly TRBD1 (5 bases). V was trimmed by 0 bases and J by 7 bases, leaving 12 bases between them. Germline V gene sequence: CDR1 DFQATT, CDR2 SNEGSKA (reference sequence). There are 14 residues in the CDR3. CDR3 amino acids: CSARDLRRGEKLFF. The DNA of the CDR3 is TGCAGTGCTAGAGATCTTCGAAGGGGTGAAAAACTGTTTTTT.

The table lists this clonotype with many counts. The chain is built from TRBV11-3 and TRBJ2-5, with 14 bases lining up with TRBD2. CDR1 SGHNT and CDR2 YENEEA come from the germline V gene. V gave up 5 bases and J gave up 5 bases; unmatched junction bases: 7. There are 16 residues in the CDR3. CDR3 sequence (DNA): TGTGCCAGCAGCCCGGGACTAGCGGGAGACGGGGAGACCCAGTACTTC. Residues: CASSPGLAGDGETQYF. The full variable domain, in which reference TRBV11-3 and TRBJ2-5 provide the parts outside the CDR3, is EAGVVQSPRYKIIEKKQPVAFWCNPISGHNTLYWYLQNLGQGPELLIRYENEEAVDDSQLPKDRFSAERLKGVDSTLKIQPAELGDSAVYLCASSPGLAGDGETQYFGPGTRLLVL.

V gene TRBV5-1 combines with J gene TRBJ2-5, with D possibly called TRBD1 or TRBD2 (6 bases each). Germline CDR1 and CDR2: SGHRS and YFSETQ. The CDR3 is made up of 14 amino acids. Trimming shortened V by 0 bases and J by 4 bases, and 10 bases separated the two germline ends. Written as DNA, the CDR3 is TGCGCCAGCAGCTTGGCCAGGGGAGGAGAGACCCAGTACTTC. It encodes CASSLARGGETQYF.